Below, 27 T cell receptor beta chains from the same sample are listed, as sequenced in a study of CD8+ T cells in alopecia areata. RNA extraction and reverse transcription yielded cDNA as sequencing template. Clones were sequenced by immunoSEQ multiplex PCR, and TCRdb holds only the in-frame ones, with some missing. This sample has about 94,000 clones, with around three quarters found just once. The sample's treatment: oral pan-JAK inhibitor, 5-10 mg twice daily. Sequences were derived from CD8+ T cells sorted from blood, sampled between weeks 43 and 45, from a patient treated with tofacitinib. Receptors originate from a human donor with alopecia areata.

This clone is termed large (0.1 to 1%). V and J are TRBV10-1 and TRBJ2-4, with D unclear. CDR3 length equals 10 residues. The germline gives CDR1 WNHNN, CDR2 SYGVQD (reference sequence). V was shortened by 4 bases and J by 16 bases, with 11 bases between the two germline ends. The CDR3 loop is CASSGRPDYF. CDR3 nucleotides: TGCGCCAGCAGTGGAAGGCCCGACTACTTC.

Remarks on this clone: This same CDR3 is encoded by further DNA sequences in the sample. V usage is TRBV29-1 and J usage is TRBJ2-7; possibly TRBD2 for D (7 bases). Trimming stripped 6 bases from V and 0 bases from J, with 12 bases between. This CDR3 has 13 residues. Per germline, CDR1 SQVTM and CDR2 ANQGSEA. The CDR3 is CSVRGGGSYEQYF. CDR3 in DNA: TGCAGCGTGAGAGGGGGGGGCTCCTACGAGCAGTACTTC.

This clone has a handful of counts. The J gene is TRBJ1-2, the V gene TRBV27; D uncertain. The CDR3 has 14 residues. V shed 2 bases and J shed 6 bases, with 13 bases lying between them. Germline V gene data show CDR1 as MNHEY and CDR2 as SMNVEV (reference sequence). The DNA of the CDR3 is TGTGCCAGCAGTTTACGGGTGGGTAGGAATGGCTACACCTTC. Translating gives CASSLRVGRNGYTF.

The CDR3 DNA is TGTGCTAGTGAAGACCAACAGGGATCCCCTCCTTATGGCTACACCTTC. It codes for CASEDQQGSPPYGYTF. The gene calls are TRBV12-5 and TRBJ1-2, with D perhaps matching TRBD1 (6 bases). CDR1 LGHNT and CDR2 FRNRAP come from the germline V gene. The V gene lost 7 bases and the J gene lost 5 bases, with 23 bases spanning the gap. CDR3 size: 16 residues.

This clone has just one count. This chain links TRBV13 with TRBJ2-5; TRBD2 matches 7 bases. This CDR3 has 14 residues. The V gene end was trimmed by 5 bases and the J gene end by 2 bases; junction bases not matched to a gene: 5. Germline V gene sequence: CDR1 PRHDT, CDR2 FYEKMQ (reference sequence). CDR3 DNA: TGTGCCAGCAGCCCCCGGACTAGGCAAGAGACCCAGTACTTC. Its protein is CASSPRTRQETQYF.

The J gene is TRBJ2-3, the V gene TRBV2; D is undetermined. Trimming cost V 7 bases and J 2 bases, with 19 bases left between them. Germline-derived CDR1 and CDR2 are SNHLY and FYNNEI. This CDR3 region has 16 residues. CDR3 residues: CASTEGLDFYTDTQYF. As DNA, the CDR3 is TGTGCCAGCACCGAAGGCCTAGATTTCTACACAGATACGCAGTATTTT.

The gene calls are TRBV5-1 and TRBJ1-2; 7 nucleotides agree with TRBD1. CDR1 is SGHRS, CDR2 YFSETQ, per germline. With 4 bases clipped from V and 8 bases from J, the junction kept 8 bases outside the gene matches. The CDR3 totals 13 residues. CDR3 amino acids: CASSDGQVGGYTF. The CDR3 DNA reads TGCGCCAGCAGCGACGGACAGGTTGGGGGCTACACCTTC.

The gene calls are TRBV29-1 and TRBJ1-1; D gene unclear. This CDR3 contains 10 residues. The V gene's germline CDR1 is SQVTM and CDR2 ANQGSEA. V lost 6 bases and J lost 5, with 7 bases in between. CDR3 nucleotide sequence: TGCAGCGTCGAGACGACTGAAGCTTTCTTT. Amino acid sequence: CSVETTEAFF.

The chain uses TRBV11-2 and TRBJ2-5; 12 bases line up with TRBD2. V lost 4 bases to trimming and J lost 1 base; unmatched junction nucleotides: 7. The CDR3 sequence is 17 residues long. CDR1 and CDR2 (germline): SGHAT, FQNNGV. The CDR3, as DNA: TGTGCCAGCAGCTCCAGGACTAGCGGGGAGCTCCAAGAGACCCAGTACTTC. Translated, it gives CASSSRTSGELQETQYF. The variable domain in full, completed from reference TRBV11-2 and TRBJ2-5, reads EAGVAQSPRYKIIEKRQSVAFWCNPISGHATLYWYQQILGQGPKLLIQFQNNGVVDDSQLPKDRFSAERLKGVDSTLKIQPAKLEDSAVYLCASSSRTSGELQETQYFGPGTRLLVL.

The chain joins TRBV5-1 to TRBJ1-2; the match to TRBD1 covers 9 bases. The ends lost 0 bases at V and 6 bases at J; junction bases unmatched: 3. The CDR3 is made up of 14 amino acids. CDR1 is SGHRS and CDR2 is YFSETQ in the germline V gene. CDR3 in DNA: TGCGCCAGCAGCTTGGCCCGGGACAGGGATGGCTACACCTTC. Translation gives CASSLARDRDGYTF.

V is TRBV28 and J is TRBJ2-1; TRBD1 might be the D (5 bases). This CDR3 has 14 amino acids. V was pared by 5 bases and J by 5 bases, with 13 bases between. Germline-derived CDR1 and CDR2 are MDHEN and SYDVKM. CDR3 DNA sequence: TGTGCCAGCAGTCCCTCCCGCAGGGACAATGAGCAGTTCTTC. It is translated as CASSPSRRDNEQFF.

The chain employs TRBV15 and TRBJ1-1; unclear D gene. From germline, CDR1 is LNHNV and CDR2 YYDKDF (reference sequence). This CDR3 has 15 amino acids. Trimming pared 0 bases from V and 2 bases from J, leaving 10 bases between. The CDR3 coding sequence is TGTGCCACCAGCAGAGATCGGAGCCCTAACACTGAAGCTTTCTTT. This gives the protein CATSRDRSPNTEAFF. Drawing the rest from reference TRBV15 and TRBJ1-1, the complete variable domain is DAMVIQNPRYQVTQFGKPVTLSCSQTLNHNVMYWYQQKSSQAPKLLFHYYDKDFNNEADTPDNFQSRRPNTSFCFLDIRSPGLGDTAMYLCATSRDRSPNTEAFFGQGTRLTVV.

This clone was seen only a few times. The V call is TRBV9, the J call TRBJ2-3; D uncertain. V was cut by 4 bases and J by 0 bases, with 15 bases left in between. Germline loops: CDR1 SGDLS, CDR2 YYNGEE. CDR3 length equals 16 residues. CDR3 residues: CASSPRAASSTDTQYF. Here the CDR3 DNA reads TGTGCCAGCAGCCCCCGGGCAGCTTCTAGCACAGATACGCAGTATTTT.

This chain connects TRBV19 to TRBJ1-5; maybe TRBD1 (6 bases). Germline-derived CDR1 and CDR2 are LNHDA and SQIVND (reference sequence). The V end was cut by 7 bases, the J end by 3 bases, with 13 bases between. This CDR3 comprises 14 residues. The CDR3, as DNA: TGTGCCAGTATGGTCCGGGACACCAATCAGCCCCAGCATTTT. It is translated as CASMVRDTNQPQHF.

This chain uses TRBV7-3 with TRBJ2-5; 8 bases align to TRBD2. Germline-derived CDR1 and CDR2 are SGHTA and FQGTGA. V gave up 2 bases and J gave up 2 bases; unmatched junction bases: 4. CDR3 size: 15 residues. The CDR3 DNA reads TGTGCCAGCAGCTTAGTGCCGGGGGGGCAAGAGACCCAGTACTTC. This translates into CASSLVPGGQETQYF. The variable domain in full, with the rest retrieved from reference TRBV7-3 and TRBJ2-5, is GAGVSQTPSNKVTEKGKYVELRCDPISGHTALYWYRQSLGQGPEFLIYFQGTGAADDSGLPNDRFFAVRPEGSVSTLKIQRTERGDSAVYLCASSLVPGGQETQYFGPGTRLLVL.

This chain uses TRBV6-1 with TRBJ2-5; TRBD1 might be the D (5 bases). The CDR3 totals 15 residues. Trimming took off 1 base at V and 1 base at J, with 10 bases between the two ends. Per germline, CDR1 MNHNS and CDR2 SASEGT. The CDR3 DNA reads as TGTGCCAGCAGTGAAGTGGGCAGGGCCCAAGAGACCCAGTACTTC. This sequence encodes CASSEVGRAQETQYF.

The chain joins TRBV28 to TRBJ2-7, with D possibly TRBD1 on 7 matching bases. Deletions cut 5 bases from V and 4 bases from J, with 21 bases between. CDR1 and CDR2 (germline): MDHEN, SYDVKM. CDR3 length: 16 amino acids. The CDR3 nucleotides are TGTGCCAGCAGTCTCCACGGCGACAGGGACTGGTACGAGCAGTACTTC. Protein: CASSLHGDRDWYEQYF.

This rearrangement joins TRBV2 to TRBJ1-6, with D hard to call. V lost 6 bases, J lost 1 base, and 16 bases lay in between. The V gene's germline CDR1 is SNHLY and CDR2 FYNNEI. The CDR3 length is 17 residues. The CDR3 region has the DNA TGTGCCAGCAGCAACGATGCGGGGTTATCCTATAATTCACCCCTCCACTTT. Amino acids: CASSNDAGLSYNSPLHF.

The J gene is TRBJ2-2, the V gene TRBV29-1; either TRBD1 or TRBD2 may fit D (5 bases each). Germline assignment: CDR1 SQVTM and CDR2 ANQGSEA. V lost 6 bases and J lost 4, with 9 bases in between. The CDR3 runs to 12 residues. The CDR3 spells CSVGVGTGELFF. CDR3 nucleotide sequence: TGCAGCGTGGGGGTGGGCACCGGGGAGCTGTTTTTT.

V is TRBV27 and J is TRBJ2-1; D is perhaps TRBD1 or TRBD2 (5 bases each). The CDR3 is 13 amino acids. CDR1 and CDR2 from the germline V gene are MNHEY and SMNVEV (reference sequence). Trimming left V 2 bases short and J 6 bases short, with 8 bases between. CDR3 loop: CASSLGGANEQFF. The CDR3 DNA reads TGTGCCAGCAGTTTAGGGGGTGCCAATGAGCAGTTCTTC.

J is TRBJ1-1 and V is TRBV7-2; no firm D call. CDR1 is SGHTA, CDR2 FQGNSA, per germline. This CDR3 is 12 amino acids long. The V gene lost 2 bases and the J gene lost 4 bases, with 5 bases spanning the gap. The CDR3 bases are TGTGCCAGCAGCTTATCGGGCACTGAAGCTTTCTTT. It is translated as CASSLSGTEAFF.

The chain recombines TRBV4-3 with TRBJ2-1; TRBD2 matches at 14 bases. The CDR3 has 15 residues. Losses at the gene ends were 4 bases for V and 10 bases for J; bases not matched to a gene: 6. Germline V gene sequence: CDR1 LGHNA, CDR2 YSLEER. CDR3 DNA sequence: TGCGCCAGCAGCCCAGGGACTAGCGGGGGATGGGAGCAGTTCTTC. Translation: CASSPGTSGGWEQFF.

This chain uses TRBV6-6 with TRBJ1-2; TRBD1 is a possible D gene (5 bases). The CDR3 spans 14 residues. The germline CDR1 and CDR2 sequences are MNHNY and SVGAGI (reference sequence). Trimming removed 0 bases at V and 8 bases at J, with 13 bases between. The CDR3 region is CASSYSLPGQGYTF. The CDR3 DNA reads TGTGCCAGCAGTTACTCGTTGCCAGGGCAAGGCTACACCTTC.

This clone came up a few times. CDR3 amino acids: CASSEGGYGTEAFF. The DNA of the CDR3 is TGTGCCAGCAGTGAGGGGGGTTACGGCACTGAAGCTTTCTTT. The chain is built from TRBV9 and TRBJ1-1; D is possibly TRBD1 (6 bases). The CDR3 consists of 14 residues. In germline, CDR1 is SGDLS, CDR2 YYNGEE. Trimming took off 5 bases at V and 4 bases at J, with 15 bases between the two ends. The variable domain in full, with the rest retrieved from reference TRBV9 and TRBJ1-1, is DSGVTQTPKHLITATGQRVTLRCSPRSGDLSVYWYQQSLDQGLQFLIQYYNGEERAKGNILERFSAQQFPDLHSELNLSSLELGDSALYFCASSEGGYGTEAFFGQGTRLTVV.

The V gene is TRBV30, the J gene TRBJ1-1; D ambiguous. Trimming took off 4 bases at V and 11 bases at J, with 17 bases between the two ends. CDR1 and CDR2 from the germline V gene are GTSNPN and SVGIG (reference sequence). There are 12 residues in the CDR3. CDR3 sequence reads: CAWIARGSLAFF. The CDR3 region has the DNA TGTGCCTGGATCGCTCGGGGTTCTTTGGCTTTCTTT.

The genes are TRBV25-1 and TRBJ2-7; maybe TRBD2 (5 bases). CDR3 length equals 12 residues. Germline V CDR1 and CDR2: MGHDK, SYGVNS. Trimming removed 6 bases at V and 11 bases at J, with 17 bases between. The chain's CDR3 is CASSAPGVEEYF. The CDR3 coding sequence is TGTGCCAGCAGCGCCCCAGGTGTGGAGGAGTACTTC.

This rearrangement joins TRBV11-2 to TRBJ2-7, with 8 positions matching TRBD2. Germline V gene lookup returns CDR1 SGHAT and CDR2 FQNNGV. This CDR3 region has 17 residues. The J segment lost 3 bases and the V segment lost 5 bases, leaving 15 bases of the junction unmatched. The DNA of the CDR3 is TGTGCCAGCAGCCCGGCGGGGGGCCTAAATGTTTTCTACGAGCAGTACTTC. Its protein product is CASSPAGGLNVFYEQYF.